The 5 T cell receptor beta chains in this list originate from one sample, sequenced in a study of response to subunit inactivated influenza vaccine. TCRdb re-derived calls from the RT-PCR reads in MiXCR, one entry per CDR3 protein. The profile shows some 850,000 distinct CDR3 sequences, approximately 17% of them singletons. Sample: PBMCs from blood, taken 5 days after vaccination. The receptors originated from a man aged 50-60 years who received an inactivated influenza vaccine.

This clonotype was found many times. V usage is TRBV7-9 and J usage is TRBJ2-7; 7 nucleotides match TRBD1. The CDR3 is 15 amino acids. Germline CDR1 reads SEHNR; CDR2 reads FQNEAQ (reference sequence). V shed 5 bases, J shed 5 bases, and the junction held 12 bases outside the gene matches. This chain's CDR3 is CASSNRDRVGNEQYF. The CDR3 region has the DNA TGTGCCAGCAGCAACCGAGACAGGGTCGGGAACGAGCAGTACTTC. Full variable domain (rest looked up from reference TRBV7-9 and TRBJ2-7): DTGVSQNPRHKITKRGQNVTFRCDPISEHNRLYWYRQTLGQGPEFLTYFQNEAQLEKSRLLSDRFSAERPKGSFSTLEIQRTEQGDSAMYLCASSNRDRVGNEQYFGPGTRLTVT.

The V gene is TRBV6-1, the J gene TRBJ2-5, with D possibly being TRBD1 (5 bases). The V and J ends lost 8 bases and 7 bases respectively, with 17 bases between them. This CDR3 has 13 amino acids. CDR1 is MNHNS, CDR2 SASEGT, per germline. The chain's CDR3 is CASRLTEPGTQYF. As DNA, the CDR3 is TGTGCCAGCCGACTGACAGAACCCGGGACCCAGTACTTC.

The chain links TRBV6-1 to TRBJ1-5, with D unresolved. The germline V gene has CDR1 MNHNS and CDR2 SASEGT. This CDR3 has 13 amino acids. Trimming pared 4 bases from V and 5 bases from J, leaving 9 bases between. This CDR3 is CASSVESHQPQHF. CDR3 coding DNA: TGTGCCAGCAGTGTAGAGTCGCATCAGCCCCAGCATTTT.

The V call is TRBV12-3 or TRBV12-4, the J call TRBJ2-4, with D possibly matching TRBD2 (6 bases). The ends were cut back, 4 bases at V and 8 bases at J, with 15 bases in the middle. This CDR3 spans 14 amino acids. The CDR3 is CASSYRESKDIQYF. CDR3 coding DNA: TGTGCCAGCAGTTACCGGGAGTCAAAGGACATTCAGTACTTC.

V usage is TRBV28 and J usage is TRBJ1-1, with TRBD1 matching 11 bases. The CDR3 is 14 amino acids. V dropped 3 bases and J dropped 5; count of bases not matched to a gene: 2. CDR1 is MDHEN and CDR2 is SYDVKM in the germline V gene. For the CDR3, the DNA is TGTGCCAGCAGTTTGGACAGGGGGCCGACTGAAGCTTTCTTT. This gives the protein CASSLDRGPTEAFF.